The 13 T cell receptor beta chains reported below all come from one sample, sequenced in a study of CXCR3-negative and CXCR3-positive naive CD8 T cells (dated by TCRdb to about 2019). Antigens for these TCRs are unknown. Study-wide conclusions, independent of this receptor: TRB CDR3s from CXCR3-positive naive cells showed higher hydrophobicity (lower Kidera factor 4), lower energy, and higher strength and volume indices than CXCR3-negative naive cells.

The reads were generated on a NextSeq 550. The Human TCR Profiling Kit (MiLaboratory) was used to make UMI-labeled 5' RACE TRB cDNA libraries. Based on TCRdb reprocessing of the reads, there is one entry per CDR3 protein sequence, and DNA is missing. The sample table records more than 80,000 distinct CDR3 sequences. The ten largest account for 0.75% to 0.95% of the sample. The sample taken for sequencing was naive CXCR3+ CD8+ T cells from blood. This specimen's cell subset or site label, interpreted: CD45RO-CCR7+CD27+CD95- naive CD8+ T cells expressing CXCR3 (TNR3+). The source is a human donor in good health. Some clones in this sample may be carry-over from other donors' samples.

The V call is TRBV7-8, the J call TRBJ2-1; TCRdb designates TRBD2, a call that cannot be tested without DNA. The V gene's germline CDR1 is SGHVS and CDR2 FQNEAQ. The CDR3 consists of 18 residues. The CDR3 loop reads CASSGGLAGVGSYNEQFF.

The J gene is TRBJ1-1, the V gene TRBV4-1; TCRdb's D call of TRBD1 is untestable without DNA. Germline CDR1 and CDR2: MGHRA and YSYEKL. This CDR3 is built from 15 residues. CDR3 amino acids: CASSQDLRQGAGAFF.

The CDR3 is CASDSVSPEQFF. The chain recombines TRBV7-9 with TRBJ2-1; the TRBD2 assignment by TCRdb is unverifiable without DNA. The CDR3 contains 12 residues. Germline values: CDR1 SEHNR, CDR2 FQNEAQ (reference sequence). Filled out from reference TRBV7-9 and TRBJ2-1, the complete variable domain reads DTGVSQNPRHKITKRGQNVTFRCDPISEHNRLYWYRQTLGQGPEFLTYFQNEAQLEKSRLLSDRFSAERPKGSFSTLEIQRTEQGDSAMYLCASDSVSPEQFFGPGTRLTVL.

V is TRBV6-6 and J is TRBJ2-2. This CDR3 is 12 amino acids long. Germline V gives CDR1 MNHNY, CDR2 SVGAGI (reference sequence). The CDR3 spells CASSYRNGELFF.

The rearrangement uses TRBV6-5 and TRBJ1-1. This CDR3 spans 13 amino acids. The germline CDR1 and CDR2 sequences are MNHEY and SVGAGI. CDR3 region: CASTIRVGAEAFF.

The gene calls are TRBV14 and TRBJ2-7. CDR1 and CDR2 from the germline V gene are SGHDN and FVKESK. The CDR3 runs 12 residues. CDR3 region: CASSISSYEQYF.

V gene TRBV15 combines with J gene TRBJ1-5. The CDR3 contains 14 residues. Looked up from germline, CDR1 is LNHNV and CDR2 is YYDKDF (reference sequence). The chain's CDR3 is CATSRAETYQPQHF.

The chain has TRBV28 and TRBJ1-1. The CDR3 has 12 amino acids. Germline V gene data show CDR1 as MDHEN and CDR2 as SYDVKM. The CDR3 region is CASRMVGTEAFF. The full variable domain, in which reference TRBV28 and TRBJ1-1 provide the parts outside the CDR3, is DVKVTQSSRYLVKRTGEKVFLECVQDMDHENMFWYRQDPGLGLRLIYFSYDVKMKEKGDIPEGYSVSREKKERFSLILESASTNQTSMYLCASRMVGTEAFFGQGTRLTVV.

The J gene is TRBJ1-4, the V gene TRBV29-1; TCRdb calls TRBD1, which cannot be checked without DNA. The CDR3 has 15 amino acids. Germline assignment: CDR1 SQVTM and CDR2 ANQGSEA. CDR3: CSVEDLTGSNEKLFF.

This chain links TRBV7-8 with TRBJ2-6; lacking DNA, the TRBD1 call made by TCRdb goes unchecked. The CDR3 loop spans 19 amino acids. The germline CDR1 and CDR2 sequences are SGHVS and FQNEAQ. The CDR3: CASNMITGPASSGANVLTF.

Here the CDR3 reads CASSWGGAEAFF. The chain combines TRBV27 with TRBJ1-1. This CDR3 is 12 amino acids long. Germline-derived CDR1 and CDR2 are MNHEY and SMNVEV (reference sequence).

The genes are TRBV28 and TRBJ2-1; TCRdb lists TRBD2, though no DNA is available to test this call. Germline CDR1 is MDHEN and CDR2 is SYDVKM. The CDR3 runs 16 residues. This CDR3 is CASSLYTGGPEGEQFF.

The rearrangement uses TRBV28 and TRBJ2-5; the D call of TRBD1 rests on TCRdb alone, since no DNA is present to check it. This CDR3 region has 14 residues. Per germline, CDR1 MDHEN and CDR2 SYDVKM. CDR3 loop: CASSPDRSRKTQYF.